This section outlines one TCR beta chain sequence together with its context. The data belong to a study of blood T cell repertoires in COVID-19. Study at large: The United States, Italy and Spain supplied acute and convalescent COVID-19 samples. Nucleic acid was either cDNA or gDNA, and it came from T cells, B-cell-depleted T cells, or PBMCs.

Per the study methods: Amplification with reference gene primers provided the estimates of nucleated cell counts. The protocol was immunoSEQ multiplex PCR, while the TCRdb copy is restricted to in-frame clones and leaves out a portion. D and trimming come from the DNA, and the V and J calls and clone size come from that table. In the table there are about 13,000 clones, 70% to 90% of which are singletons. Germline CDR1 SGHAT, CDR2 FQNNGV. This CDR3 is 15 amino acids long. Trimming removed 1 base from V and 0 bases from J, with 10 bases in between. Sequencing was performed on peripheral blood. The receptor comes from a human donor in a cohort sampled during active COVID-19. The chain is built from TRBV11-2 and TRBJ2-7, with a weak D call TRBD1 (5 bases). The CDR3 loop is CASSLADSISYEQYF. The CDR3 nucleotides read TGTGCCAGCAGCTTAGCTGACAGCATCTCCTACGAGCAGTACTTC.